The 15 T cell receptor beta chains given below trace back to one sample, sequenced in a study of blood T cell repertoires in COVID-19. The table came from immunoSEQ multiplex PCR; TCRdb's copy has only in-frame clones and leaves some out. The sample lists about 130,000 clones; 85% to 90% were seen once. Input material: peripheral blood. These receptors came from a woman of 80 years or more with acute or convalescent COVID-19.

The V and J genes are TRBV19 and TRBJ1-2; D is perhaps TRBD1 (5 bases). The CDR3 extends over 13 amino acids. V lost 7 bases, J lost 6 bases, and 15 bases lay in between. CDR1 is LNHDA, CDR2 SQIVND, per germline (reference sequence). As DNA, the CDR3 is TGTGCCAGTACCGATGACAGAAGCCATGGCTACACCTTC. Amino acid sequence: CASTDDRSHGYTF.

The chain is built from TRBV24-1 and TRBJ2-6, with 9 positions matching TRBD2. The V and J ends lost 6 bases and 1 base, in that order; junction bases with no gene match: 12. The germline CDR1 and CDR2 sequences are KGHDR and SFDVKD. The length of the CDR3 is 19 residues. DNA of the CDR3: TGTGCCACCAGTTTGAATCCGGAGGGACTAGCATCTGGGGCCAACGTCCTGACTTTC. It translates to CATSLNPEGLASGANVLTF.

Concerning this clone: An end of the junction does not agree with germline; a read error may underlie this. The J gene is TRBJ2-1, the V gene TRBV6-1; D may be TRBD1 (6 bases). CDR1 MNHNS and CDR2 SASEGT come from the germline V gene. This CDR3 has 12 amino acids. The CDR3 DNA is TGTGCCAGCAGTGACGTGAGGGACATACGGCTCTTC. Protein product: CASSDVRDIRLF.

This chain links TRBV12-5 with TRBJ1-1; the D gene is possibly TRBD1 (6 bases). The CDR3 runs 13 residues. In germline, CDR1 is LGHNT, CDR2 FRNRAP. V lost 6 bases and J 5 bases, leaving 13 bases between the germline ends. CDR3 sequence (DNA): TGTGCTAGTGGAAGGGGGTTTTTAACTGAAGCTTTCTTT. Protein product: CASGRGFLTEAFF.

The DNA of the CDR3 is TGTGCCAGCAGCTTAGGCCCATGGGACAATAACTATGGCTACACCTTC. Its translation is CASSLGPWDNNYGYTF. The rearrangement uses TRBV7-2 and TRBJ1-2; possibly TRBD1 for D (6 bases). The V gene's germline CDR1 is SGHTA and CDR2 FQGNSA. The V gene lost 1 base and the J gene lost 1 base, with 13 bases spanning the gap. CDR3 length: 16 amino acids.

For the CDR3, the DNA is TGTGCCAGCAGTCCAAACAGGGGCCGAAAGGCTTTCTTT. It codes for CASSPNRGRKAFF. V and J are TRBV28 and TRBJ1-1, with TRBD1 matching 7 bases. After removal of 5 bases from V and 11 bases from J, the junction contained 11 bases not matched to a gene. This CDR3 spans 13 amino acids. Germline-derived CDR1 and CDR2 are MDHEN and SYDVKM.

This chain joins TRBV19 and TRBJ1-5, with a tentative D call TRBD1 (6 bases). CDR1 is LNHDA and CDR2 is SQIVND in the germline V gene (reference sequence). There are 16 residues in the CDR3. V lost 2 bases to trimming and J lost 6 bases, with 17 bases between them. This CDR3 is CASSIRGEGRAQPQHF. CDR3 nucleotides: TGTGCCAGTAGTATAAGGGGGGAGGGGCGCGCTCAGCCCCAGCATTTT.

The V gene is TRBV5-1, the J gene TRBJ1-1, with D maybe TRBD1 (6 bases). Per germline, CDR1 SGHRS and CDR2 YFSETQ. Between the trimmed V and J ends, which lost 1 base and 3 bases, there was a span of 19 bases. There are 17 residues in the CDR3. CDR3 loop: CASSLMVGGPGDTEAFF. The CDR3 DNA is TGCGCCAGCAGCTTGATGGTCGGGGGGCCGGGGGACACTGAAGCTTTCTTT.

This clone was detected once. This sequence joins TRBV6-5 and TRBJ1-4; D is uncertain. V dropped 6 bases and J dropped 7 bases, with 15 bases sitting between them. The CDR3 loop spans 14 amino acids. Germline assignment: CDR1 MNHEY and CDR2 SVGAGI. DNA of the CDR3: TGTGCCAGCAGGCCCCCTCTACTCGGTGAAAAACTGTTTTTT. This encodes CASRPPLLGEKLFF.

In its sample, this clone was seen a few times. CDR3 protein: CASEHFSSGNTIYF. The DNA for the CDR3 is TGTGCCTCCGAGCACTTTAGCTCTGGAAACACCATATATTTT. The chain is built from TRBV10-3 and TRBJ1-3; no clear D. Trimming cost V 11 bases and J 0 bases, with 14 bases left between them. From germline, CDR1 is ENHRY and CDR2 SYGVKD. This CDR3 is 14 amino acids long.

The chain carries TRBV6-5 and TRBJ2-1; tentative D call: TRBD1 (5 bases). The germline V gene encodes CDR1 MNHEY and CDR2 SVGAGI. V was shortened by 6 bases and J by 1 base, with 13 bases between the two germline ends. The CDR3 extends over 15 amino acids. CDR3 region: CASSLGHTSYNEQFF. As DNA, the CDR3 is TGTGCCAGCAGCCTCGGACACACATCCTACAATGAGCAGTTCTTC.

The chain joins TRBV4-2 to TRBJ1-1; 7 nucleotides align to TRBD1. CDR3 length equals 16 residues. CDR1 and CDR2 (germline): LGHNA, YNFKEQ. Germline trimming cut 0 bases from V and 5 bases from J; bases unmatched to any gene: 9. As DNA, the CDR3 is TGTGCCAGCAGCCAAGATGGGACAGTGGCGAAGACTGAAGCTTTCTTT. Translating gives CASSQDGTVAKTEAFF.

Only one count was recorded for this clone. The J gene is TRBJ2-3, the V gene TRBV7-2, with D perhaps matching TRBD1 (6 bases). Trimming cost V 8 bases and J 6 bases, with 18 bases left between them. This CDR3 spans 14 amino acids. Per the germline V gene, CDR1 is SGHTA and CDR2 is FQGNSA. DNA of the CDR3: TGTGCCAGCGGAACCAGGGGTGGAAGGGATACGCAGTATTTT. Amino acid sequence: CASGTRGGRDTQYF.

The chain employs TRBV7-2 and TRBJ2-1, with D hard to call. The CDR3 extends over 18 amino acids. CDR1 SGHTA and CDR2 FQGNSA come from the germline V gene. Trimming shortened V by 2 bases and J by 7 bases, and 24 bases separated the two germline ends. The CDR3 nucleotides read TGTGCCAGCAGCTTAAAACCTGCTCGGTCGAACCCCCAAAATGAGCAGTTCTTC. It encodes CASSLKPARSNPQNEQFF.

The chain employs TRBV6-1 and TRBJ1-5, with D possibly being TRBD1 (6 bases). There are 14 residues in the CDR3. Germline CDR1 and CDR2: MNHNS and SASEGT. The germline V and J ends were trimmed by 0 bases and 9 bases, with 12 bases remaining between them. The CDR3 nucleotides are TGTGCCAGCAGTGAAGCGCCCAGGGACACGCCCCAGCATTTT. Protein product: CASSEAPRDTPQHF.